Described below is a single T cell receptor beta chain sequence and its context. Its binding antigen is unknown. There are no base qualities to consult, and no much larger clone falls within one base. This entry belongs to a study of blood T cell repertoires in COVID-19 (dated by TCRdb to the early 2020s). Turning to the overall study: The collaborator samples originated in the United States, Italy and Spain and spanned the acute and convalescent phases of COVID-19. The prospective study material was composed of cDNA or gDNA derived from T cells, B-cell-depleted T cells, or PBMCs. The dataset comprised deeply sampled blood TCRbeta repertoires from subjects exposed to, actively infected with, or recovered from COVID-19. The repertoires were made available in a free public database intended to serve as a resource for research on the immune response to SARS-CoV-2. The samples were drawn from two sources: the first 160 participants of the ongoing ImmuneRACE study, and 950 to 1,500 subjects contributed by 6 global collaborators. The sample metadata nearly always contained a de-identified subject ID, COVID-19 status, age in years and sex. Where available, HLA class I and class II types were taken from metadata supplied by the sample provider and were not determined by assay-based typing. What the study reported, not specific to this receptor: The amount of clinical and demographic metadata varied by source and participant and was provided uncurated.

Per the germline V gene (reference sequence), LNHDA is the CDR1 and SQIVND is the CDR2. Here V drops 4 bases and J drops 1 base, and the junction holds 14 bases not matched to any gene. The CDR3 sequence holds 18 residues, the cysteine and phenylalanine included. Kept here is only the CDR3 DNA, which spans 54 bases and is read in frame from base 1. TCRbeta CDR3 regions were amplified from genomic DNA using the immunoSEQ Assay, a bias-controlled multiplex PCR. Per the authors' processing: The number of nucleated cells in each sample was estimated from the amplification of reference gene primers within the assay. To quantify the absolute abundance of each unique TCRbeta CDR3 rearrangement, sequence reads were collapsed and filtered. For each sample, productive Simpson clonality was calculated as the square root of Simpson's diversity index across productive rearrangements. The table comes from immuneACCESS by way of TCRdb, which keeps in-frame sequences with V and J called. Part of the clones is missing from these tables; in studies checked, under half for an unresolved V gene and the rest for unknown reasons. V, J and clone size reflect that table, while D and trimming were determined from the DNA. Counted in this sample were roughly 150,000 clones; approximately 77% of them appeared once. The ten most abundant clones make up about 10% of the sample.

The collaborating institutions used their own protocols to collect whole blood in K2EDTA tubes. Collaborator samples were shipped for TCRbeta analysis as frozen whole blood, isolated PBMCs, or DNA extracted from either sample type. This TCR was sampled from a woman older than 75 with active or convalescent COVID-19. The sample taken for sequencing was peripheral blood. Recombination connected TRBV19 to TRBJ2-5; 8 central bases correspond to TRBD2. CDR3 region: CASSTFRGSGGLQETQYF. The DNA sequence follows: TGTGCCAGTAGTACCTTTCGTGGCTCGGGGGGGCTCCAAGAGACCCAGTACTTC.